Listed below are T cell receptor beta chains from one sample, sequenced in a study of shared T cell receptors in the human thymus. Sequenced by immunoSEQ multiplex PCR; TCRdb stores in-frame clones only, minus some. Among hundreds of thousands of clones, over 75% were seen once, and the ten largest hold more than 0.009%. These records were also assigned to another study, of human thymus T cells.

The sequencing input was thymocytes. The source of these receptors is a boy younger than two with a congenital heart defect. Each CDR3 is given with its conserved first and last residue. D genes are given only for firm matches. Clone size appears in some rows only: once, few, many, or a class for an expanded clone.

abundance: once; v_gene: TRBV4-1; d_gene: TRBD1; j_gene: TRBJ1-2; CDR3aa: CASSQRQRGLYGYTF; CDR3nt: TGCGCCAGCAGCCAACGCCAGAGGGGGCTCTATGGCTACACCTTC
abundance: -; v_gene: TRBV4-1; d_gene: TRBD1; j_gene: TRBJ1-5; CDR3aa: CASSQTGDQPQHF; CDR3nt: TGCGCCAGCAGCCAAACAGGGGATCAGCCCCAGCATTTT
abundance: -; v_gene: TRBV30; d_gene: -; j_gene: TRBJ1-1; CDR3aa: CAWTLIQGLNTEAFF; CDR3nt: TGTGCCTGGACCCTAATACAGGGACTGAACACTGAAGCTTTCTTT
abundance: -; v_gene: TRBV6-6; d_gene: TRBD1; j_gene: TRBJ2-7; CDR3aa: CASSWPPDRVSYEQYF; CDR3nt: TGTGCCAGCAGTTGGCCTCCGGACAGGGTCTCCTACGAGCAGTACTTC
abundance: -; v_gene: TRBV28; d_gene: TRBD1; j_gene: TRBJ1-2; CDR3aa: CASSFLERQGARGYTF; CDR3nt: TGTGCCAGCAGTTTCCTCGAGAGACAGGGGGCTCGGGGCTACACCTTC
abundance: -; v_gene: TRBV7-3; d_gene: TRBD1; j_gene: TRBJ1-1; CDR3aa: CASSLTDRTEAFF; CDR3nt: TGTGCCAGCAGCCTCACGGACAGGACTGAAGCTTTCTTT
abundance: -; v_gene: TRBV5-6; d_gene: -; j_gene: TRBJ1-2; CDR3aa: CASSLSTNYGYTF; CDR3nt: TGTGCCAGCAGCTTATCCACTAACTATGGCTACACCTTC
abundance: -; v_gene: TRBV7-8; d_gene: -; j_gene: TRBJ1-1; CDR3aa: CASSANRNTEAFF; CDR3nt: TGTGCCAGCAGCGCTAACAGGAACACTGAAGCTTTCTTT
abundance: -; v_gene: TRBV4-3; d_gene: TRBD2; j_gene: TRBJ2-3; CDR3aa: CASSPTSGSTDTQYF; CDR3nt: TGCGCCAGCAGCCCGACTAGCGGGAGCACAGATACGCAGTATTTT
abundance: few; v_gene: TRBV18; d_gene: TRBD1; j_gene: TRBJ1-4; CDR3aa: CASSELQGLEGEKLFF; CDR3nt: TGTGCCAGCTCAGAACTACAGGGGCTCGAAGGTGAAAAACTGTTTTTT
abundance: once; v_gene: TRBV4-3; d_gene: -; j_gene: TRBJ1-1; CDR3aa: CASSQEQGKNTEAFF; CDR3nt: TGCGCCAGCAGCCAAGAACAGGGCAAGAACACTGAAGCTTTCTTT
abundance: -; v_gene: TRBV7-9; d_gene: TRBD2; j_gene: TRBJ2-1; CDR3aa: CASSFWAGGPYNEQFF; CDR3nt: TGTGCCAGCAGCTTTTGGGCGGGAGGGCCTTACAATGAGCAGTTCTTC
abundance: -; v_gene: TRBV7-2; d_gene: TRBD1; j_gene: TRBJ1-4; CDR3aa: CASSNRQGTEKLFF; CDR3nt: TGTGCCAGCAGCAACCGACAGGGGACTGAAAAACTGTTTTTT
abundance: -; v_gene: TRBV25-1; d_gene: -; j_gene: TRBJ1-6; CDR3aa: CASSGGSSYNSPLHF; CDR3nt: TGTGCCAGCTCTGGGGGGAGCTCCTATAATTCACCCCTCCACTTT
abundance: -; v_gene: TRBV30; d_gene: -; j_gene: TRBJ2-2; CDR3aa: CAWSLTGAPGSCFF; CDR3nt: -
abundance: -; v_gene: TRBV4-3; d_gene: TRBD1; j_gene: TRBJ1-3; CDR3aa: CANSQAWDRVLVNTIYF; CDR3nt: TGCGCCAACAGCCAAGCGTGGGACAGGGTGTTGGTGAACACCATATATTTT
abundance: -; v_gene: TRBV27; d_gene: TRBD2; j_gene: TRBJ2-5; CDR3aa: CASSQPGGQETQYF; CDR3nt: TGTGCCAGCAGTCAGCCGGGGGGGCAAGAGACCCAGTACTTC
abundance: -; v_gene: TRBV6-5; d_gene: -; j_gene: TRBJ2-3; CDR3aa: CASRAGYSGDTQYF; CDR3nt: TGTGCCAGCAGAGCAGGTTATTCGGGGGATACGCAGTATTTT
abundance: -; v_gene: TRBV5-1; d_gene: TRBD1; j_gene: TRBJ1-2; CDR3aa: CASSLLRRDRVDGYTF; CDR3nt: TGCGCCAGCAGCCTCCTCCGGCGAGACAGGGTCGATGGCTACACCTTC
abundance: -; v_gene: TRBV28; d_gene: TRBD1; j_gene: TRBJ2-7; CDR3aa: CASSTHSPGTGVYEQYF; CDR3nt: TGTGCCAGCAGCACCCATAGCCCAGGGACAGGAGTTTACGAGCAGTACTTC
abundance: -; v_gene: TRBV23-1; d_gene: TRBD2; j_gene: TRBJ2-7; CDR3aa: CASSHPRTSGSCEQYF; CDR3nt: TGCGCCAGCAGTCACCCACGGACTAGCGGGAGTTGTGAGCAGTACTTC
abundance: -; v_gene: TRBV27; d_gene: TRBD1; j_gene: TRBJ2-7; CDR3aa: CASSATRDRGFYEQYF; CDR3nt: TGTGCCAGCAGTGCAACCCGGGACAGGGGATTCTACGAGCAGTACTTC
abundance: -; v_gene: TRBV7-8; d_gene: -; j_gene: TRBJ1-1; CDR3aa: CASSSPVMNTEAFF; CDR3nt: TGTGCCAGCAGCTCCCCAGTGATGAACACTGAAGCTTTCTTT
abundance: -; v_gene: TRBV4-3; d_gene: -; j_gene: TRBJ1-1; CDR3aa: CASSQEQERFTEAFF; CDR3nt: TGCGCCAGCAGCCAAGAGCAGGAACGGTTCACTGAAGCTTTCTTT
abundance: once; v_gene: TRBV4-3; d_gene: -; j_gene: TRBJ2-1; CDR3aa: CASSQVEQRRDNEQFF; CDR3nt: TGCGCCAGCAGCCAAGTCGAGCAGAGGAGGGACAATGAGCAGTTCTTC
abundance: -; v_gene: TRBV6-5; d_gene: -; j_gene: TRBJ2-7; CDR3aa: CASQGRTSGYEQYF; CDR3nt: TGTGCCAGCCAGGGGAGGACTAGTGGCTACGAGCAGTACTTC
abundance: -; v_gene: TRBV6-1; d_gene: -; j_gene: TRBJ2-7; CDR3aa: CASLAGGPLLEQYF; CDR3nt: TGTGCCAGCCTGGCTGGAGGTCCTCTACTGGAGCAGTACTTC
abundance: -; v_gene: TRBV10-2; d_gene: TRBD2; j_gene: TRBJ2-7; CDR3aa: CASSELAGISYEQYF; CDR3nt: TGCGCCAGCAGTGAGCTAGCGGGGATATCCTACGAGCAGTACTTC
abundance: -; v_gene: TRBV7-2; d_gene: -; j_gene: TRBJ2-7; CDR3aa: CASRKRGGEQYF; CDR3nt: TGTGCCAGCAGGAAAAGAGGGGGCGAGCAGTACTTC
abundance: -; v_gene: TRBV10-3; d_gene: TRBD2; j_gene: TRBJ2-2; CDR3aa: CAISPGLAEPTGELFF; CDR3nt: TGTGCCATCAGCCCGGGACTAGCGGAGCCCACCGGGGAGCTGTTTTTT
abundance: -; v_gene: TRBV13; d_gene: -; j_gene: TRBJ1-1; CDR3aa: CASSPYGRRRYDFF; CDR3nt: TGTGCCAGCAGCCCGTATGGCCGGAGACGGTATGATTTCTTT
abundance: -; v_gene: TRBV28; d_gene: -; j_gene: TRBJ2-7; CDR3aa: CASSPGTGPLEQYF; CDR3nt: TGTGCCAGCAGTCCCGGGACTGGCCCTCTCGAGCAGTACTTC
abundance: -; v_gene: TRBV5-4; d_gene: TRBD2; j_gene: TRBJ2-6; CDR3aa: CASSHTRTSGASGANVLTF; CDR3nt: TGTGCCAGCAGCCATACGCGGACTAGCGGAGCCTCTGGGGCCAACGTCCTGACTTTC
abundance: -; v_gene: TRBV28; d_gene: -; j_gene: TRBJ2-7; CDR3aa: CASREPGDPPYEQYF; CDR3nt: TGTGCCAGCAGGGAACCGGGAGATCCCCCCTACGAGCAGTACTTC
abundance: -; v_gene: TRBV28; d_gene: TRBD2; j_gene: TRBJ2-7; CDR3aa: CASSLSVTSGTYEQYF; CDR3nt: TGTGCCAGCAGTTTATCCGTTACTAGCGGCACCTACGAGCAGTACTTC
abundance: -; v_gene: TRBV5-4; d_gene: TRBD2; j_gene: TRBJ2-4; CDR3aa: CASSPDTSDHTKNIQYF; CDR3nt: TGTGCCAGCAGCCCAGATACTAGCGATCATACCAAAAACATTCAGTACTTC
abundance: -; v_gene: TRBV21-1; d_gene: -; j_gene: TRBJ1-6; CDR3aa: CASSLGTTLLSLHF; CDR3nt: TGTGCCAGCAGTCTTGGGACAACCCTCCTATCCCTCCACTTT
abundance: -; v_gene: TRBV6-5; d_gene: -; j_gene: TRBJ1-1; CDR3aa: CASSLTGVNTEAFF; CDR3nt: TGTGCCAGCAGCCTGACAGGCGTAAACACTGAAGCTTTCTTT
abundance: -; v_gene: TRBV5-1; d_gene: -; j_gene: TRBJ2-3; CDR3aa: CASSLRKEGGDADTQYF; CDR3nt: TGCGCCAGCAGCTTAAGGAAGGAGGGGGGGGACGCAGATACGCAGTATTTT
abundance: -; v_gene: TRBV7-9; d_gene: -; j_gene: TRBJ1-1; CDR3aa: CASNTTRGWVNTEAFF; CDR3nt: TGTGCCAGTAATACAACCAGGGGATGGGTGAACACTGAAGCTTTCTTT
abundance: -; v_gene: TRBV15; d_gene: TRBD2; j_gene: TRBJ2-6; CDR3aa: CATSREGGWSGANVLTF; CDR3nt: TGTGCCACCAGCAGAGAGGGGGGGTGGTCTGGGGCCAACGTCCTGACTTTC
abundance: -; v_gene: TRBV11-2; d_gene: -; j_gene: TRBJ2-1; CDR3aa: CASSLEPLAGPYNEQFF; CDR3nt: TGTGCCAGCAGCTTAGAGCCCCTGGCAGGGCCCTACAATGAGCAGTTCTTC
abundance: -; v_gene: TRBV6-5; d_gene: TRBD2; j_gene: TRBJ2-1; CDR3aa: CASTPRGLANNEQFF; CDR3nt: TGTGCCAGCACCCCCAGGGGACTAGCAAACAATGAGCAGTTCTTC
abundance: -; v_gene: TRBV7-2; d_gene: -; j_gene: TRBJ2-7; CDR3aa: CASTPFGGGWALSYEQYF; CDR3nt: TGTGCCAGCACCCCATTTGGGGGAGGCTGGGCACTTTCCTACGAGCAGTACTTC
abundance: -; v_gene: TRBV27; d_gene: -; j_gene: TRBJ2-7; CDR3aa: CASSLIHLGSIAYEQYF; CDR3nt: TGTGCCAGCAGTTTAATTCACCTGGGCAGTATAGCCTACGAGCAGTACTTC
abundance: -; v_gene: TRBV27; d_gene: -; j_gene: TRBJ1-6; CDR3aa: CASSGREFNSPLHF; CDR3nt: TGTGCCAGCAGTGGACGGGAGTTTAATTCACCCCTCCACTTT
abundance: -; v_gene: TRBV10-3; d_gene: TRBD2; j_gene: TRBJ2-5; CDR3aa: CATLGGKRSRETQYF; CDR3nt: TGTGCCACCCTGGGGGGGAAGCGGAGCCGAGAGACCCAGTACTTC
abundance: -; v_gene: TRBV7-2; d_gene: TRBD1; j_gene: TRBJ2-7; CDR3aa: CASRKLSRTGRAEQYF; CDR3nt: TGTGCCAGCAGAAAATTGAGCAGGACAGGGAGAGCCGAGCAGTACTTC
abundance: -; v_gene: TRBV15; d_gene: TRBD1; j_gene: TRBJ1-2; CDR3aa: CATSRAVSGQGGGIYGYTF; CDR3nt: TGTGCCACCAGCAGAGCTGTATCTGGACAGGGAGGAGGGATCTATGGCTACACCTTC
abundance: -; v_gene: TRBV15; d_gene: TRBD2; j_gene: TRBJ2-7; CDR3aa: CATSFRLAALYEQYF; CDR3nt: TGTGCCACCAGCTTCCGACTAGCGGCCCTCTACGAGCAGTACTTC
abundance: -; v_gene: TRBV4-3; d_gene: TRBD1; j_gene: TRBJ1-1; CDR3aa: CASSHLARDRGPVWTEAFF; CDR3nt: TGCGCCAGCAGCCACCTTGCCCGGGACAGGGGGCCGGTATGGACTGAAGCTTTCTTT
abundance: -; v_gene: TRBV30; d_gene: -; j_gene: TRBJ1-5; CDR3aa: CAWSSMTGNQPQHF; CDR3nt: TGTGCCTGGAGTTCCATGACGGGGAATCAGCCCCAGCATTTT